These 29 T cell receptor beta chains were sequenced from one sample in a study of shared clonotypes between healthy human individuals. Clones were sequenced by immunoSEQ multiplex PCR, and TCRdb holds only the in-frame ones, with some missing. The sample contains approximately 510,000 clones, less than 85% of which appear only once. The specimen sequenced was PBMCs. The receptors were gathered from a middle-aged woman in good health. Some clones in this sample may be carry-over from other donors' samples.

This clone was counted a single time. At one of its ends the junction is not consistent with the germline gene, which may arise from a read error. V usage is TRBV7-7 and J usage is TRBJ2-2, with D perhaps matching TRBD1 or TRBD2 (5 bases each). This CDR3 spans 15 amino acids. The germline V gene encodes CDR1 SSHAT and CDR2 FNYEAQ (reference sequence). The CDR3 region is CASSSGTANTGELFF. The DNA of the CDR3 is TGTGCTAGCAGCTCCGGGACGGCGAACACCGGGGAGCTGTTTTTT.

This clone appeared once. This chain connects TRBV4-2 to TRBJ2-1; TRBD2 agrees at 7 bases. J was trimmed by 0 bases and V by 4 bases; bases with no gene match: 6. The CDR3 covers 16 residues. CDR1 LGHNA and CDR2 YNFKEQ come from the germline V gene. In DNA, the CDR3 is TGTGCCAGCAGCCGGGGAAGCGGGGACTCCTACAATGAGCAGTTCTTC. Translated, it gives CASSRGSGDSYNEQFF.

The chain recombines TRBV7-2 with TRBJ1-2; D gene uncertain. The CDR3 sequence is 13 residues long. Germline V gene sequence: CDR1 SGHTA, CDR2 FQGNSA. V was shortened by 2 bases and J by 4 bases, with 8 bases between the two germline ends. CDR3 bases: TGTGCCAGCAGCTTAAACAGATTCTATGGCTACACCTTC. Its translation is CASSLNRFYGYTF.

The chain carries TRBV9 and TRBJ2-5; D remains ambiguous. This CDR3 contains 13 residues. Germline V lookup: CDR1 SGDLS, CDR2 YYNGEE. Trimming stripped 0 bases from V and 5 bases from J, with 8 bases between. In nucleotides, the CDR3 is TGTGCCAGCAGCGTAGCTACTGGGGAGACCCAGTACTTC. It yields the protein CASSVATGETQYF.

The V gene is TRBV19, the J gene TRBJ2-7; TRBD1 matches 8 bases. Germline lookup yields CDR1 LNHDA and CDR2 SQIVND (reference sequence). V was clipped by 6 bases and J by 5 bases; unmatched bases: 9. The CDR3 length is 14 residues. CDR3 loop: CASRTGGFNDEQYF. DNA for the CDR3: TGTGCCAGTAGAACAGGGGGGTTCAACGACGAGCAGTACTTC.

The chain couples TRBV30 to TRBJ2-1; TRBD1 is a possible D gene (6 bases). CDR3 size: 14 residues. Trimming removed 4 bases from V and 9 bases from J, with 19 bases in between. The germline V gene has CDR1 GTSNPN and CDR2 SVGIG (reference sequence). The CDR3 DNA is TGTGCCTGGAAGGGGGACAAGGAGGTCAGTGAGCAGTTCTTC. The encoded protein is CAWKGDKEVSEQFF.

This chain uses TRBV7-9 with TRBJ2-1, with 8 nucleotides matching TRBD2. Per germline, CDR1 SEHNR and CDR2 FQNEAQ (reference sequence). This CDR3 has 15 residues. V trimming: 7 bases; J trimming: 10 bases; junction bases outside the gene matches: 15. Written as DNA, the CDR3 is TGTGCCAGCACCCAAGAGGCCGGGAGGGCCGGGGAGCAGTTCTTC. It translates to CASTQEAGRAGEQFF.

The chain combines TRBV9 with TRBJ2-1; a weak D match, TRBD2 (5 bases). Looked up from germline, CDR1 is SGDLS and CDR2 is YYNGEE. The V end lost 2 bases, the J end lost 4 bases, and 10 bases lay between the germline ends. This CDR3 has 14 residues. CDR3 amino acids: CASSVEGRYNEQFF. CDR3 coding DNA: TGTGCCAGCAGCGTCGAGGGCCGTTACAATGAGCAGTTCTTC.

This sequence joins TRBV28 and TRBJ2-3; TRBD1 agrees at 7 bases. The CDR3 is 14 residues long. Germline V gives CDR1 MDHEN, CDR2 SYDVKM. Losses at the gene ends were 5 bases for V and 9 bases for J; bases not matched to a gene: 11. The CDR3 loop reads CASSPHTGAKTQYF. CDR3 DNA sequence: TGTGCCAGCAGTCCGCATACAGGGGCGAAGACGCAGTATTTT.

The sample holds one count of this clone. This chain uses TRBV19 with TRBJ2-3; D may be TRBD2 (5 bases). V was clipped by 5 bases and J by 2 bases, with 17 bases between them. Germline CDR1 reads LNHDA; CDR2 reads SQIVND (reference sequence). The CDR3 covers 16 residues. The CDR3 reads CASSVLAGLSTDTQYF. CDR3 DNA sequence: TGTGCCAGTAGTGTTCTGGCGGGCCTCTCCACAGATACGCAGTATTTT.

The sample holds one count of this clone. Other DNA sequences in this sample translate to the same CDR3. DNA of the CDR3: TGTGCCAGCAGTGAAGGCGGCCCCACAGATACGCAGTATTTT. Amino acid sequence: CASSEGGPTDTQYF. The chain joins TRBV6-1 to TRBJ2-3; D not resolved. The CDR3 totals 14 residues. Trimming stripped 1 base from V and 2 bases from J, with 7 bases between. Germline V gene lookup returns CDR1 MNHNS and CDR2 SASEGT.

The rearrangement links TRBV2 to TRBJ2-3; D is perhaps TRBD1 (5 bases). V dropped 6 bases and J dropped 3 bases, with 13 bases sitting between them. From germline, CDR1 is SNHLY and CDR2 FYNNEI. CDR3 length: 14 amino acids. The CDR3 sequence is CASRFLDSTDTQYF. The CDR3 nucleotides are TGTGCCAGCAGATTCCTAGACAGTACAGATACGCAGTATTTT.

This clone was seen many times. The chain carries TRBV6-1 and TRBJ2-3; D not resolved. The CDR3 runs to 13 residues. Trimming shortened V by 0 bases and J by 3 bases, and 4 bases separated the two germline ends. The V gene's germline CDR1 is MNHNS and CDR2 SASEGT. CDR3 nucleotide sequence: TGTGCCAGCAGTGAAGCAGAGACAGATACGCAGTATTTT. As protein: CASSEAETDTQYF.

This clone was counted between two and nine times. The genes are TRBV11-2 and TRBJ2-7; possible D gene TRBD1, 5 bases. Trimming removed 5 bases at V and 3 bases at J, with 11 bases between. Germline CDR1 and CDR2: SGHAT and FQNNGV. The CDR3 runs 13 residues. The CDR3 loop reads CASSSLTGYEQYF. In DNA, the CDR3 is TGTGCCAGCAGCAGTTTAACAGGCTACGAGCAGTACTTC.

The chain carries TRBV2 and TRBJ1-1; 9 bases are a match to TRBD1. This CDR3 has 15 amino acids. Germline V gives CDR1 SNHLY, CDR2 FYNNEI. The junction had 4 bases not matched to a gene; V was cut back by 4 bases and J by 1 base. Written as DNA, the CDR3 is TGTGCCAGCAGTGGGGACAGGGCGCGGAACACTGAAGCTTTCTTT. This gives the protein CASSGDRARNTEAFF.

This sequence joins TRBV5-1 and TRBJ1-1; possible D gene TRBD1, 5 bases. Trimming left V 3 bases short and J 1 base short, with 22 bases between. Germline loops: CDR1 SGHRS, CDR2 YFSETQ. This CDR3 has 18 residues. For the CDR3, the DNA is TGCGCCAGCAGCTCACAGGCTTTTCTTCCCAGGGAGAACACTGAAGCTTTCTTT. Protein: CASSSQAFLPRENTEAFF.

The J gene is TRBJ2-3, the V gene TRBV5-1; TRBD1 might be the D (6 bases). There are 14 residues in the CDR3. Germline V gene sequence: CDR1 SGHRS, CDR2 YFSETQ. Trimming pared 0 bases from V and 5 bases from J, leaving 10 bases between. The CDR3 DNA sequence: TGCGCCAGCAGCTTGGGGACAGAGGGAGATACGCAGTATTTT. Protein product: CASSLGTEGDTQYF. Full variable domain (outside the CDR3, taken from reference TRBV5-1 and TRBJ2-3): KAGVTQTPRYLIKTRGQQVTLSCSPISGHRSVSWYQQTPGQGLQFLFEYFSETQRNKGNFPGRFSGRQFSNSRSEMNVSTLELGDSALYLCASSLGTEGDTQYFGPGTRLTVL.

This clone was recorded once. This rearrangement joins TRBV6-5 to TRBJ2-2; D may be TRBD2 (7 bases). The CDR3 length is 14 residues. Germline lookup yields CDR1 MNHEY and CDR2 SVGAGI. The V end was cut by 2 bases, the J end by 6 bases, with 10 bases between. CDR3 amino acids: CASSYKGGSGELFF. The CDR3 nucleotides read TGTGCCAGCAGTTACAAGGGGGGGTCCGGGGAGCTGTTTTTT.

V and J are TRBV19 and TRBJ2-7, with 9 bases matching TRBD1. Germline V gene data show CDR1 as LNHDA and CDR2 as SQIVND (reference sequence). The CDR3 sequence is 16 residues long. The trim removed 4 bases at V and 3 bases at J, leaving 10 bases unmatched. CDR3 region: CASSNPGTGSHYEQYF. The CDR3 DNA reads as TGTGCCAGTAGTAACCCGGGGACAGGGAGCCACTACGAGCAGTACTTC.

This chain joins TRBV2 and TRBJ2-1; D call uncertain. The CDR3 extends over 15 amino acids. Looked up from germline, CDR1 is SNHLY and CDR2 is FYNNEI. V was shortened by 0 bases and J by 9 bases, with 15 bases between the two germline ends. CDR3 in DNA: TGTGCCAGCAGTGAAGCTAGCTTCGAGATCAGTGAGCAGTTCTTC. Translating it yields CASSEASFEISEQFF.

The chain employs TRBV2 and TRBJ2-3; possible D gene TRBD2, 6 bases. CDR3 length: 15 amino acids. Trimming removed 7 bases from V and 2 bases from J, with 16 bases in between. CDR1 SNHLY and CDR2 FYNNEI come from the germline V gene. The CDR3 region has the DNA TGTGCCAGCATCCGGGACTGGGGGGTCACAGATACGCAGTATTTT. Translation gives CASIRDWGVTDTQYF.

This clone has only a few counts. The chain is built from TRBV27 and TRBJ2-3, with 7 positions matching TRBD2. Germline V CDR1 and CDR2: MNHEY, SMNVEV (reference sequence). This CDR3 contains 19 residues. V lost 2 bases to trimming and J lost 0 bases; unmatched junction nucleotides: 14. As DNA, the CDR3 is TGTGCCAGCAGTTTACCGGGCCTAGCGGCACATACTAGCACAGATACGCAGTATTTT. As protein: CASSLPGLAAHTSTDTQYF.

The gene calls are TRBV19 and TRBJ1-1; the D is unclear. The germline V gene has CDR1 LNHDA and CDR2 SQIVND (reference sequence). Trimming stripped 4 bases from V and 2 bases from J, with 8 bases between. The CDR3 extends over 13 amino acids. The CDR3: CASSTTTNTEAFF. CDR3 DNA: TGTGCCAGTAGTACAACTACTAACACTGAAGCTTTCTTT.

This clone is categorized as medium-sized. This CDR3 reads CASSLGQWKGEQYF. The DNA for the CDR3 is TGTGCCAGCAGCTTGGGGCAATGGAAGGGCGAGCAGTACTTC. The chain employs TRBV5-4 and TRBJ2-7; D is uncertain. The CDR3 is 14 residues long. The ends were cut back, 0 bases at V and 6 bases at J, with 13 bases in the middle. CDR1 and CDR2 (germline): SGHNT, YYREEE (reference sequence).

The chain combines TRBV27 with TRBJ1-1, with no clear D. Trimming left V 6 bases short and J 0 bases short, with 14 bases between. The CDR3 is 15 residues long. Germline CDR1 MNHEY, CDR2 SMNVEV (reference sequence). CDR3 sequence reads: CASSRTTPMNTEAFF. Here the CDR3 DNA reads TGTGCCAGCAGCCGTACCACACCCATGAACACTGAAGCTTTCTTT.

This clone was seen a single time. The chain uses TRBV5-1 and TRBJ2-5; D gene unclear. V was pared by 7 bases and J by 0 bases, with 7 bases between. The CDR3 extends over 12 amino acids. Germline CDR1 and CDR2: SGHRS and YFSETQ. CDR3 in DNA: TGCGCCAGCGGACGGGACCAAGAGACCCAGTACTTC. It specifies CASGRDQETQYF.

The chain is built from TRBV14 and TRBJ1-5; the D is unclear. V lost 1 base and J lost 7, with 8 bases in between. The CDR3 totals 13 residues. Germline CDR1 is SGHDN and CDR2 is FVKESK. The CDR3 protein is CASSQGAGQPQHF. CDR3 coding DNA: TGTGCCAGCAGCCAAGGCGCGGGCCAGCCCCAGCATTTT.

This chain connects TRBV7-3 to TRBJ2-1, with 8 nucleotides matching TRBD2. Germline CDR1 SGHTA, CDR2 FQGTGA. Germline trimming cut 4 bases from V and 4 bases from J; bases unmatched to any gene: 6. The CDR3 is 15 residues long. DNA for the CDR3: TGTGCCAGCAGCTCGACTAGCGCAATTTACAATGAGCAGTTCTTC. This translates into CASSSTSAIYNEQFF. The variable domain in full, completed from reference TRBV7-3 and TRBJ2-1, reads GAGVSQTPSNKVTEKGKYVELRCDPISGHTALYWYRQSLGQGPEFLIYFQGTGAADDSGLPNDRFFAVRPEGSVSTLKIQRTERGDSAVYLCASSSTSAIYNEQFFGPGTRLTVL.

This chain uses TRBV28 with TRBJ2-1; TRBD2 matches at 9 bases. The CDR3 has 16 amino acids. V gave up 3 bases and J gave up 4 bases; unmatched junction bases: 7. Germline-derived CDR1 and CDR2 are MDHEN and SYDVKM. CDR3 DNA: TGTGCCAGCAGTTTCAGGGGAGCGGGAGGATACAATGAGCAGTTCTTC. The encoded protein is CASSFRGAGGYNEQFF.